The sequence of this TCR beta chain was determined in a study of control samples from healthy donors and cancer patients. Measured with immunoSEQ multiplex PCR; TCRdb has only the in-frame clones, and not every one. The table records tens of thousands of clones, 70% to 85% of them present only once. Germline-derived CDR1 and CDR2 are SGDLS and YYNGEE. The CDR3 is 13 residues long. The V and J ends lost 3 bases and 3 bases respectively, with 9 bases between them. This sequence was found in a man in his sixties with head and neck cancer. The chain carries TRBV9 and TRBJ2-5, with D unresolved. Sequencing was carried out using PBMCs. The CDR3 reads CASSDLGEETQYF. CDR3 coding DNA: TGTGCCAGCAGCGATCTAGGAGAAGAGACCCAGTACTTC.